Listed here are 23 T cell receptor beta chains from one sample, sequenced in a study of cytomegalovirus exposure and HLA in healthy donors. PCR was performed using 60 Vbeta and 13 Jbeta primers. Libraries were prepared by immunoSEQ multiplex PCR; TCRdb keeps only in-frame clonotypes and omits some of them. Counted here are over 80,000 clones, about three quarters occurring once; the ten biggest clones make up 5.5% to 7.5%. Sequences were obtained from PBMCs. The receptors here all came from a female donor in good health and CMV-seronegative.

The V and J genes are TRBV6-7 and TRBJ1-5, with D maybe TRBD1 (6 bases). TRBV6-7 is an ORF, with its function uncertain. Trimming shortened V by 6 bases and J by 6 bases, and 6 bases separated the two germline ends. The CDR3 sequence is 11 residues long. CDR3 sequence: CASRGGQPQHF. CDR3 nucleotide sequence: TGTGCCAGCAGAGGGGGTCAGCCCCAGCATTTT.

This sequence joins TRBV28 and TRBJ2-7; 13 nucleotides align to TRBD2. V gave up 5 bases and J gave up 4 bases; unmatched junction bases: 5. Per the germline V gene, CDR1 is MDHEN and CDR2 is SYDVKM. CDR3 length: 15 residues. DNA of the CDR3: TGTGCCAGCAGTCTGACTAGCGGGGGGCCTTACGAGCAGTACTTC. Amino acid sequence: CASSLTSGGPYEQYF.

This clone was picked up one time. The genes are TRBV7-8 and TRBJ1-4, with 7 bases lining up with TRBD1. The V gene's germline CDR1 is SGHVS and CDR2 FQNEAQ. Trimming cost V 3 bases and J 0 bases; bases outside gene matches: 1. The CDR3 totals 15 residues. DNA for the CDR3: TGTGCCAGCAGCTTTGGGACAGCAACTAATGAAAAACTGTTTTTT. Its protein product is CASSFGTATNEKLFF. Using reference TRBV7-8 and TRBJ1-4 for the parts outside the CDR3, the full variable domain is GAGVSQSPRYKVAKRGQDVALRCDPISGHVSLFWYQQALGQGPEFLTYFQNEAQLDKSGLPSDRFFAERPEGSVSTLKIQRTQQEDSAVYLCASSFGTATNEKLFFGSGTQLSVL.

The rearrangement links TRBV4-2 to TRBJ1-2; TRBD1 matches 7 bases. V shed 5 bases, J shed 4 bases, and the junction held 4 bases outside the gene matches. Germline V gives CDR1 LGHNA, CDR2 YNFKEQ. This CDR3 is 13 amino acids long. CDR3 in DNA: TGTGCCAGCAGCATGGACAGGTCCTATGGCTACACCTTC. It translates to CASSMDRSYGYTF.

The V and J genes are TRBV13 and TRBJ2-5; tentatively, D is TRBD2 (6 bases). Deletions cut 3 bases from V and 5 bases from J, with 13 bases between. The CDR3 is 14 amino acids. Germline assignment: CDR1 PRHDT and CDR2 FYEKMQ (reference sequence). Here the CDR3 reads CASSLGTGGETQYF. The CDR3 DNA is TGTGCCAGCAGCTTGGGCACTGGGGGGGAGACCCAGTACTTC.

This clone has just a few counts. One junction end does not reproduce the germline sequence, and a read error may be involved. This sequence joins TRBV7-7 and TRBJ2-5; 8 bases are a match to TRBD1. Germline V CDR1 and CDR2: SSHAT, FNYEAQ (reference sequence). This CDR3 spans 14 amino acids. CDR3 coding DNA: TGTGCTAGCAGCTTAGTGGGGACAGGAGAGACCCAGTACTTC. Residues: CASSLVGTGETQYF. The whole variable domain, filled in from reference TRBV7-7 and TRBJ2-5, reads GAGVSQSPRYKVTKRGQDVTLRCDPISSHATLYWYQQALGQGPEFLTYFNYEAQPDKSGLPSDRFSAERPEGSISTLTIQRTEQRDSAMYRCASSLVGTGETQYFGPGTRLLVL.

The V and J genes are TRBV19 and TRBJ1-3; unclear D gene. The CDR3 has 13 amino acids. CDR1 LNHDA and CDR2 SQIVND come from the germline V gene (reference sequence). V lost 5 bases and J 4 bases, leaving 9 bases between the germline ends. The CDR3 sequence: CASSLVEGNTIYF. CDR3 nucleotides: TGTGCCAGTAGTTTGGTAGAAGGAAACACCATATATTTT. Combining the CDR3 with reference TRBV19 and TRBJ1-3 gives the whole variable domain DGGITQSPKYLFRKEGQNVTLSCEQNLNHDAMYWYRQDPGQGLRLIYYSQIVNDFQKGDIAEGYSVSREKKESFPLTVTSAQKNPTAFYLCASSLVEGNTIYFGEGSWLTVV.

The rearrangement links TRBV7-3 to TRBJ1-1; D unclear. The CDR3 has 13 amino acids. Per germline, CDR1 SGHTA and CDR2 FQGTGA. Trimming removed 2 bases from V and 1 base from J, with 5 bases in between. CDR3 residues: CASSLRENTEAFF. The CDR3 nucleotides read TGTGCCAGCAGCTTACGCGAGAACACTGAAGCTTTCTTT. Variable domain in full (rest from reference TRBV7-3 and TRBJ1-1): GAGVSQTPSNKVTEKGKYVELRCDPISGHTALYWYRQSLGQGPEFLIYFQGTGAADDSGLPNDRFFAVRPEGSVSTLKIQRTERGDSAVYLCASSLRENTEAFFGQGTRLTVV.

The DNA for the CDR3 is TGCGCCAGCAGCCAAGGTATGGGCAGGGAAGGCTATGGCTACACCTTC. Translation: CASSQGMGREGYGYTF. The rearrangement joins TRBV4-1 to TRBJ1-2; possible D gene TRBD1, 5 bases. The CDR3 is made up of 16 amino acids. The germline V gene encodes CDR1 MGHRA and CDR2 YSYEKL. Deletions cut 1 base from V and 4 bases from J, with 16 bases between.

The chain carries TRBV9 and TRBJ2-7; 7 bases align to TRBD2. The V segment lost 0 bases and the J segment 1 base; nucleotides outside the gene matches: 7. Germline CDR1 and CDR2: SGDLS and YYNGEE. CDR3 length: 16 residues. As DNA, the CDR3 is TGTGCCAGCAGCGTAGGAAACGCGGGGGTTTCCTACGAGCAGTACTTC. Its protein product is CASSVGNAGVSYEQYF.

This chain joins TRBV5-1 and TRBJ2-1, with D maybe TRBD2 (7 bases). The CDR3 has 14 amino acids. Germline-derived CDR1 and CDR2 are SGHRS and YFSETQ. V shed 0 bases and J shed 10 bases, with 14 bases lying between them. This CDR3 is CASSLEMGGLEQFF. The CDR3 DNA reads as TGCGCCAGCAGCTTGGAGATGGGGGGGCTGGAGCAGTTCTTC.

The chain employs TRBV30 and TRBJ1-3; maybe TRBD1 (5 bases). The germline V gene encodes CDR1 GTSNPN and CDR2 SVGIG (reference sequence). V was trimmed by 0 bases and J by 0 bases, leaving 9 bases between them. CDR3 length: 15 amino acids. The CDR3 reads CAWSVPGHSGNTIYF. The CDR3 DNA reads as TGTGCCTGGAGTGTACCAGGACACTCTGGAAACACCATATATTTT.

The V gene is TRBV7-9, the J gene TRBJ2-1; 7 bases agree with TRBD1. The CDR3 consists of 13 residues. With V trimmed by 10 bases and J by 2 bases, 5 bases remained unmatched. Germline CDR1 SEHNR, CDR2 FQNEAQ (reference sequence). DNA of the CDR3: TGTGCCATAACAGGGGCGGCCTACAATGAGCAGTTCTTC. It translates to CAITGAAYNEQFF. Filled out from reference TRBV7-9 and TRBJ2-1, the complete variable domain reads DTGVSQNPRHKITKRGQNVTFRCDPISEHNRLYWYRQTLGQGPEFLTYFQNEAQLEKSRLLSDRFSAERPKGSFSTLEIQRTEQGDSAMYLCAITGAAYNEQFFGPGTRLTVL.

The J gene is TRBJ2-7, the V gene TRBV10-1, with D tentatively TRBD2 (6 bases). This CDR3 comprises 15 residues. Trimming removed 0 bases at V and 2 bases at J, with 11 bases between. CDR1 and CDR2 (germline): WNHNN, SYGVQD (reference sequence). DNA for the CDR3: TGCGCCAGCAGTGAGTCAGGCGGGATTACCTACGAGCAGTACTTC. This encodes CASSESGGITYEQYF.

The chain carries TRBV18 and TRBJ1-5; 8 bases are shared with TRBD1. V shed 6 bases and J 2 bases; nucleotides not matched to a gene: 12. Germline values: CDR1 KGHSH, CDR2 LQKENI. CDR3 length: 17 amino acids. The CDR3 sequence: CASSLRQGATGNQPQHF. DNA for the CDR3: TGTGCCAGCTCCCTCCGGCAGGGGGCGACGGGCAATCAGCCCCAGCATTTT.

This chain links TRBV6-6 with TRBJ2-2; D perhaps matches TRBD1 (5 bases). Trimming removed 6 bases at V and 0 bases at J, with 11 bases between. The CDR3 covers 15 residues. Germline V gives CDR1 MNHNY, CDR2 SVGAGI (reference sequence). CDR3: CASRATATNTGELFF. DNA of the CDR3: TGTGCCAGCAGGGCGACAGCCACGAACACCGGGGAGCTGTTTTTT.

This chain connects TRBV11-2 to TRBJ1-1; the match to TRBD1 covers 8 bases. The CDR3 contains 14 residues. With V trimmed by 7 bases and J by 5 bases, 9 bases remained unmatched. Germline V gives CDR1 SGHAT, CDR2 FQNNGV. The CDR3 region has the DNA TGTGCCAGCACCACGCAGGGGGCGAGGACTGAAGCTTTCTTT. Protein product: CASTTQGARTEAFF.

The genes are TRBV9 and TRBJ2-2; maybe TRBD2 (5 bases). Deletions cut 0 bases from V and 5 bases from J, with 20 bases between. In germline, CDR1 is SGDLS, CDR2 YYNGEE. The CDR3 sequence is 18 residues long. CDR3 protein: CASSVGAGVRFGTGELFF. The CDR3 coding sequence is TGTGCCAGCAGCGTAGGAGCCGGGGTCCGGTTTGGGACCGGGGAGCTGTTTTTT.

The chain joins TRBV7-2 to TRBJ2-7; 9 positions match TRBD1. CDR1 and CDR2 from the germline V gene are SGHTA and FQGNSA. The length of the CDR3 is 14 residues. V was pared by 5 bases and J by 1 base, with 3 bases of the junction left unmatched. For the CDR3, the DNA is TGTGCCAGCAGCCCCGGGACAGGGTCCTACGAGCAGTACTTC. Its translation: CASSPGTGSYEQYF.

The rearrangement uses TRBV27 and TRBJ2-7; D may be TRBD2 (6 bases). This CDR3 contains 18 residues. V was cut by 4 bases and J by 0 bases, with 22 bases left in between. Germline V CDR1 and CDR2: MNHEY, SMNVEV (reference sequence). CDR3 residues: CASSSYHFGTPGSYEQYF. The CDR3 coding sequence is TGTGCCAGCAGTTCCTACCACTTCGGGACTCCTGGCTCCTACGAGCAGTACTTC.

The rearrangement links TRBV5-8 to TRBJ1-5; no firm D call. The CDR3 has 14 amino acids. Between the trimmed V and J ends, which lost 0 bases and 7 bases, there was a span of 11 bases. The V gene's germline CDR1 is SGHTS and CDR2 YDEGEE. The CDR3 loop reads CASSLGVSRQPQHF. The DNA of the CDR3 is TGTGCCAGCAGCTTGGGGGTTTCTAGACAGCCCCAGCATTTT.

This chain links TRBV10-1 with TRBJ1-5; 10 bases fit TRBD1. With V trimmed by 10 bases and J by 0 bases, 9 bases remained unmatched. The CDR3 length is 16 residues. CDR1 WNHNN and CDR2 SYGVQD come from the germline V gene (reference sequence). CDR3 sequence (DNA): TGCGCCAACCCGGGACAGGGGATCTGTAGCAATCAGCCCCAGCATTTT. It specifies CANPGQGICSNQPQHF.

The chain joins TRBV13 to TRBJ2-3, with TRBD2 identical over 11 bases. The CDR3 is 16 amino acids. Germline V lookup: CDR1 PRHDT, CDR2 FYEKMQ (reference sequence). V was pared by 2 bases and J by 3 bases, with 4 bases of the junction left unmatched. The DNA of the CDR3 is TGTGCCAGCAGCTTACTAGCGGGAGGTGGGACAGATACGCAGTATTTT. This translates into CASSLLAGGGTDTQYF. Based on the CDR3 plus reference TRBV13 and TRBJ2-3, the full variable domain is AAGVIQSPRHLIKEKRETATLKCYPIPRHDTVYWYQQGPGQDPQFLISFYEKMQSDKGSIPDRFSAQQFSDYHSELNMSSLELGDSALYFCASSLLAGGGTDTQYFGPGTRLTVL.